The T cell receptor (beta chain) described here comes from a study of T cells in Graves' hyperthyroidism and ophthalmopathy. At the level of the study: Initial diagnosis, before any treatment, was when peripheral blood was collected.

The definition of stable Graves' hyperthyroidism was no ophthalmopathy progression within 18 months. Around 10 ml fresh peripheral blood yielded the PBMCs. Germline CDR1 SGHRS, CDR2 YFSETQ. Trimming took 6 bases from V and 7 from J; bases not matched to a gene: 6. The CDR3 is 15 residues long. Amplified regions were TCR beta CDR3 sequences from RNA transcripts. TCR CDR3 regions were first amplified by RT-PCR with HTBI primers. TCRdb re-analysed the multiplex PCR reads in MiXCR, keeping a single row per CDR3 protein. The repertoire holds around 190,000 distinct CDR3 sequences, with about a sixth as singletons.

This TCR derives from a woman in her 50s with Graves' hyperthyroidism. The specimen sequenced was blood. The V call is TRBV5-1, the J call TRBJ2-1; 14 bases line up with TRBD2. CDR3 in DNA: TGCGCCAGCACAACCGGGACTAGCGGGAGAAATGAGCAGTTCTTC. Its translation: CASTTGTSGRNEQFF.